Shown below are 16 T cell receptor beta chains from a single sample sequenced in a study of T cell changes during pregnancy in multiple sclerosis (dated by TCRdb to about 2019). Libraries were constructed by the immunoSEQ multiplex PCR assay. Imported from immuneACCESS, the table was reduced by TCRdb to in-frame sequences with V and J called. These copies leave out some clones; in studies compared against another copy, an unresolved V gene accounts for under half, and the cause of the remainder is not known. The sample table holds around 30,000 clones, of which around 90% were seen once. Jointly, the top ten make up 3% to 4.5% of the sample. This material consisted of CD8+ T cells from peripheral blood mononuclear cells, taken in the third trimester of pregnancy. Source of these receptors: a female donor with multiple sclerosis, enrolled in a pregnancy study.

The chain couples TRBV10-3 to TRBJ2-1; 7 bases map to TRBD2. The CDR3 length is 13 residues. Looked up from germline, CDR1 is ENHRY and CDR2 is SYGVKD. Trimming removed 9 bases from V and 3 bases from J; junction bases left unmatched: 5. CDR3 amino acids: CAMGGGDYNEQFF. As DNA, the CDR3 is TGTGCCATGGGGGGGGGAGACTACAATGAGCAGTTCTTC.

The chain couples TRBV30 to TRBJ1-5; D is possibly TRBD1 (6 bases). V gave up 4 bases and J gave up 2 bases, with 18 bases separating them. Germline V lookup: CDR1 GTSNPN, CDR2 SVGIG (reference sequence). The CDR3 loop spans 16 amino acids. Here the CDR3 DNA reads TGTGCCTGGACCCCCCGGGGGGGGCCCGGCAATCAGCCCCAGCATTTT. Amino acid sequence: CAWTPRGGPGNQPQHF.

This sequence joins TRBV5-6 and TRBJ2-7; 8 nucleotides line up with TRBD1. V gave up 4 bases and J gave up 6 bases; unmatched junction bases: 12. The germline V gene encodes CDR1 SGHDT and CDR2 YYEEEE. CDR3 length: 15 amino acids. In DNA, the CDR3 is TGTGCCAGCAGCCCCCGGGACAGGCGTTTCGCCGAGCAGTACTTC. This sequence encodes CASSPRDRRFAEQYF. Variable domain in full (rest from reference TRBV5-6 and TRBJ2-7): DAGVTQSPTHLIKTRGQQVTLRCSPKSGHDTVSWYQQALGQGPQFIFQYYEEEERQRGNFPDRFSGHQFPNYSSELNVNALLLGDSALYLCASSPRDRRFAEQYFGPGTRLTVT.

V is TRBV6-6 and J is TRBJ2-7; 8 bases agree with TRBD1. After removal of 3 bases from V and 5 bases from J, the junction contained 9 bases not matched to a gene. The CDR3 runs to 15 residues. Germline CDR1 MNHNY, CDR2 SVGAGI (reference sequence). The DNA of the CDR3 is TGTGCCAGCAGTTATTACTACAAACAGGGGGACGAGCAGTACTTC. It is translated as CASSYYYKQGDEQYF.

CDR3 protein: CASSQDPQFRREAIYEQYF. DNA for the CDR3: TGTGCCAGCAGCCAAGATCCCCAATTTCGCAGGGAGGCTATCTACGAGCAGTACTTC. This sequence joins TRBV14 and TRBJ2-7; a possible D gene is TRBD2 (6 bases). Trimming shortened V by 0 bases and J by 3 bases, and 24 bases separated the two germline ends. Germline V CDR1 and CDR2: SGHDN, FVKESK. The CDR3 is made up of 19 amino acids.

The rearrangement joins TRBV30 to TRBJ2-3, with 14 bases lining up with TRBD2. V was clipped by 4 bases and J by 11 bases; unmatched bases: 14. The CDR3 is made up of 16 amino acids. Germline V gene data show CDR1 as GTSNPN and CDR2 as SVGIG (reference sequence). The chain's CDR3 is CAWTPFGLAGGQGQYF. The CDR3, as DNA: TGTGCCTGGACCCCATTCGGACTAGCGGGGGGACAAGGGCAGTATTTT.

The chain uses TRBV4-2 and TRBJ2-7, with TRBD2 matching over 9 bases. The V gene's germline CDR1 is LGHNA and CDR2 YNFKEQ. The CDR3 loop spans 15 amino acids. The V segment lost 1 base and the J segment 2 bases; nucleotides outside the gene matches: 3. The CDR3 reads CASSQGAGGAYEQYF. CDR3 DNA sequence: TGTGCCAGCAGCCAAGGTGCGGGGGGGGCCTACGAGCAGTACTTC.

CDR3 coding DNA: TGTGCCAGCAGCGCCAGCGTAAGCTCCTACAATGAGCAGTTCTTC. Residues: CASSASVSSYNEQFF. The chain uses TRBV7-9 and TRBJ2-1; D not resolved. Germline CDR1 SEHNR, CDR2 FQNEAQ (reference sequence). V was cut by 5 bases and J by 0 bases, with 11 bases left in between. This CDR3 has 15 amino acids. Full variable domain (missing parts from reference TRBV7-9 and TRBJ2-1): DTGVSQNPRHKITKRGQNVTFRCDPISEHNRLYWYRQTLGQGPEFLTYFQNEAQLEKSRLLSDRFSAERPKGSFSTLEIQRTEQGDSAMYLCASSASVSSYNEQFFGPGTRLTVL.

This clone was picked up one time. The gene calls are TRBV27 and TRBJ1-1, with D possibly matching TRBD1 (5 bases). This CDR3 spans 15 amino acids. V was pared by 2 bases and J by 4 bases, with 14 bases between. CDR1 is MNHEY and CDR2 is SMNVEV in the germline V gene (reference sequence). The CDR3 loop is CASSLAPQGLTEAFF. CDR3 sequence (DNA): TGTGCCAGCAGTTTAGCCCCCCAGGGTCTCACTGAAGCTTTCTTT.

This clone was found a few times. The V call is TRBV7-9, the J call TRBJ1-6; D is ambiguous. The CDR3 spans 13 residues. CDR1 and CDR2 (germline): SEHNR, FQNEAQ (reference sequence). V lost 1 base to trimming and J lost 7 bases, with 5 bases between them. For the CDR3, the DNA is TGTGCCAGCAGCTTAGGTGGCAATTCACCCCTCCACTTT. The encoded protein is CASSLGGNSPLHF. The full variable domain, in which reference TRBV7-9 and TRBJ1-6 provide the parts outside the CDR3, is DTGVSQNPRHKITKRGQNVTFRCDPISEHNRLYWYRQTLGQGPEFLTYFQNEAQLEKSRLLSDRFSAERPKGSFSTLEIQRTEQGDSAMYLCASSLGGNSPLHFGNGTRLTVT.

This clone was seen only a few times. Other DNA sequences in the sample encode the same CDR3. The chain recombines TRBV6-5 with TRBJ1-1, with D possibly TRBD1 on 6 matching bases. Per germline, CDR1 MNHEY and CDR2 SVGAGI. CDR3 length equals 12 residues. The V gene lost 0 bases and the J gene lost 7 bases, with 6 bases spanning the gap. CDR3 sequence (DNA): TGTGCCAGCAGTTACTCGACAGGTGAAGCTTTCTTT. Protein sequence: CASSYSTGEAFF.

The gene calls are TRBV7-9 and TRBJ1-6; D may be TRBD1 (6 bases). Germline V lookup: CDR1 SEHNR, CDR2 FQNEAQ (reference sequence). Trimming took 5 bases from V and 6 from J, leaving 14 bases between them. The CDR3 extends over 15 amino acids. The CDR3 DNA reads TGTGCCAGCAGCCCCCCAGACAGGCGTAATTCACCCCTCCACTTT. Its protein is CASSPPDRRNSPLHF.

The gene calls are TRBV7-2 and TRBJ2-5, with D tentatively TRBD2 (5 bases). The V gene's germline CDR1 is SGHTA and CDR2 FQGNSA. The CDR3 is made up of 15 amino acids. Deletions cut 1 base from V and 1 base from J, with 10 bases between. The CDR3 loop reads CASSLVSGVQETQYF. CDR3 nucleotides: TGTGCCAGCAGCTTAGTATCCGGGGTCCAAGAGACCCAGTACTTC.

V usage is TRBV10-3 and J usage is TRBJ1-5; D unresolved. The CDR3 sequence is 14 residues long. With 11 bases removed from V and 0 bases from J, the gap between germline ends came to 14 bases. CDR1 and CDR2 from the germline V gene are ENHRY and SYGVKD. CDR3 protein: CASNTGDSNQPQHF. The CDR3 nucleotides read TGTGCCTCAAACACCGGGGATAGCAATCAGCCCCAGCATTTT.

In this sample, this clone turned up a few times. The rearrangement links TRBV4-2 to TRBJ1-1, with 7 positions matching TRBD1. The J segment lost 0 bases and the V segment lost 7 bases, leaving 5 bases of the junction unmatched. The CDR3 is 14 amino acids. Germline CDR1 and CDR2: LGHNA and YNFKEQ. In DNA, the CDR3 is TGTGCCAGCAACGGGGGACAGATGAACACTGAAGCTTTCTTT. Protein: CASNGGQMNTEAFF.

CDR3 protein: CASSPGQGLSWGNQPQHF. CDR3 coding DNA: TGTGCCAGCAGCCCGGGACAGGGGCTGAGCTGGGGCAATCAGCCCCAGCATTTT. This sequence joins TRBV7-9 and TRBJ1-5; 10 nucleotides match TRBD1. This CDR3 contains 18 residues. V was clipped by 5 bases and J by 2 bases; unmatched bases: 12. Germline V gives CDR1 SEHNR, CDR2 FQNEAQ (reference sequence).